A selection of T cell receptor beta chains follows, all from one sample in a study of control samples from healthy donors and cancer patients. The data were produced by immunoSEQ multiplex PCR, yet TCRdb's version contains in-frame clones alone and is incomplete. This table has 150,000 or so clones, roughly 88% appearing once. Sequenced material: blood. The receptors were gathered from a man between 18 and 35 years old in good health. CDR3s include the opening cysteine and the closing phenylalanine or tryptophan. A D gene is named only where the DNA matches it firmly. The size field is filled for only some rows; it gives once, few, many or a size class.

V	D	size	J	CDR3	DNA
TRBV7-8	TRBD1	.	TRBJ1-5	CASSPTGFSNQPQHF	TGTGCCAGCAGCCCGACAGGGTTCAGCAATCAGCCCCAGCATTTT
TRBV6-6	TRBD1	once	TRBJ2-3	CASRDRGADTQYF	TGTGCCAGCAGGGACAGGGGCGCAGATACGCAGTATTTT
TRBV19	TRBD1	.	TRBJ2-7	CASSTRQGTTYEQYF	TGTGCCAGTAGTACCCGACAGGGGACCACCTACGAGCAGTACTTC
TRBV7-7	TRBD1	.	TRBJ2-5	CASSLDGTGGETQYF	TGTGCTAGCAGCTTAGATGGGACAGGGGGAGAGACCCAGTACTTC
TRBV19	.	.	TRBJ1-3	CASAELEGNTIYF	TGTGCCAGTGCAGAATTGGAGGGAAACACCATATATTTT
TRBV28	.	.	TRBJ1-6	CASSGAGDQNSPLHF	TGTGCCAGCAGTGGGGCCGGGGACCAAAATTCACCCCTCCACTTT
TRBV30	.	.	TRBJ1-5	CAWSVSGNQPQHF	TGTGCCTGGAGTGTATCAGGGAATCAGCCCCAGCATTTT
TRBV30	.	.	TRBJ2-7	CAWSVPDYEQYF	TGTGCCTGGAGTGTTCCAGACTACGAGCAGTACTTC
TRBV7-2	TRBD2	few	TRBJ2-7	CASSFQLSSGGSYEQYF	TGTGCCAGCAGCTTCCAGTTAAGTAGCGGGGGGTCCTACGAGCAGTACTTC
TRBV30	.	.	TRBJ1-1	CAWSYAANTEAFF	TGTGCCTGGAGTTATGCGGCGAACACTGAAGCTTTCTTT
TRBV5-6	.	.	TRBJ2-7	CASSLVGGTSPREQYF	TGTGCCAGCAGCTTGGTTGGGGGGACTTCCCCGAGGGAGCAGTACTTC
TRBV19	.	.	TRBJ1-2	CASSTYRPTGIGYGYTF	TGTGCCAGTAGTACCTATCGCCCCACAGGGATCGGTTATGGCTACACCTTC
TRBV18	.	.	TRBJ2-1	CASSPRYNEQFF	TGTGCCAGCTCGCCCCGATACAATGAGCAGTTCTTC
TRBV29-1	TRBD2	.	TRBJ2-5	CSVAGLAGHETQYF	TGCAGCGTTGCTGGACTAGCGGGGCACGAGACCCAGTACTTC
TRBV7-8	TRBD1	.	TRBJ2-5	CASSLAAGGKTQYF	TGTGCCAGCAGCTTAGCGGCAGGGGGCAAGACCCAGTACTTC
TRBV5-1	TRBD1	.	TRBJ1-1	CASSHPTGGISPEAFF	TGCGCCAGCAGCCACCCCACAGGGGGGATTTCGCCTGAAGCTTTCTTT
TRBV5-6	.	.	TRBJ2-3	CASSLKVTGTDTQYF	TGTGCCAGCAGCTTGAAGGTGACTGGCACAGATACGCAGTATTTT